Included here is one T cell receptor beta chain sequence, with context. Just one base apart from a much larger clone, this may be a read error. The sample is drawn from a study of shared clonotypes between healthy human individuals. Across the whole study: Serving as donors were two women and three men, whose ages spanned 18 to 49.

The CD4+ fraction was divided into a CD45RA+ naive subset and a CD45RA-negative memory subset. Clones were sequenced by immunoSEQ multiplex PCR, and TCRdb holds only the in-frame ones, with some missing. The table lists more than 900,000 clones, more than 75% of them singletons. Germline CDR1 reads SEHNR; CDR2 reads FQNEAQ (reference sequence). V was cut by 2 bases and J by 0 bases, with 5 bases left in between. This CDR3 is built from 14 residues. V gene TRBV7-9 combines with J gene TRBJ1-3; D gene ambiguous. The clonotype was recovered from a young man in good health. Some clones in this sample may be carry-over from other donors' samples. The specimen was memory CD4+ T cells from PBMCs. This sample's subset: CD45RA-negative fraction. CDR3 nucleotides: TGTGCCAGCAGCTTAACAATCTCTGGAAACACCATATATTTT. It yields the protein CASSLTISGNTIYF.